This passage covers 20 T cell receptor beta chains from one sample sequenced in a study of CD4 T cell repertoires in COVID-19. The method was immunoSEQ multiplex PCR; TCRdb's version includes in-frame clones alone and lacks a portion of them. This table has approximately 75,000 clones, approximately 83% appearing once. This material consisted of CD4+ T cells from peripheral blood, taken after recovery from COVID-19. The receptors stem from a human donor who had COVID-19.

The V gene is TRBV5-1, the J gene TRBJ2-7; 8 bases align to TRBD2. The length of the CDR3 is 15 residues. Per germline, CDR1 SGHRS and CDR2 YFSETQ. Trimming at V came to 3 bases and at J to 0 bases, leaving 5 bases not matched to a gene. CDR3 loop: CASSSLAGSSYEQYF. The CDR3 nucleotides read TGCGCCAGCAGCTCCTTAGCGGGGAGCTCCTACGAGCAGTACTTC.

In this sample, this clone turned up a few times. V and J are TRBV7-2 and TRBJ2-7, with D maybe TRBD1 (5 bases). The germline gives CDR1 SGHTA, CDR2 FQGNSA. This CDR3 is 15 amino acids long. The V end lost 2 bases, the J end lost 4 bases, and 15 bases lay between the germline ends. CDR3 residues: CASSLRIPQGYEQYF. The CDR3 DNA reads TGTGCCAGCAGCTTACGGATCCCTCAGGGATACGAGCAGTACTTC. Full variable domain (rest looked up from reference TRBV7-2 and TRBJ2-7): GAGVSQSPSNKVTEKGKDVELRCDPISGHTALYWYRQSLGQGLEFLIYFQGNSAPDKSGLPSDRFSAERTGGSVSTLTIQRTQQEDSAVYLCASSLRIPQGYEQYFGPGTRLTVT.

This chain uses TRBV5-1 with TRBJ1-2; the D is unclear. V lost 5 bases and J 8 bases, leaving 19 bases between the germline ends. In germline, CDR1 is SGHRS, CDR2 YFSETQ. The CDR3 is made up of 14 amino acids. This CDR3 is CASSFGGSETGYTF. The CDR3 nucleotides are TGCGCCAGCAGTTTTGGAGGCTCGGAGACCGGCTACACCTTC.

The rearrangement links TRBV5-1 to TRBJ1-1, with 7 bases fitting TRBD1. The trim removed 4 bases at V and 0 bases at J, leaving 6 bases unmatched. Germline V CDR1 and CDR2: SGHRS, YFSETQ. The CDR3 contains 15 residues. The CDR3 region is CASSDRTGLNTEAFF. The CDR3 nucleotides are TGCGCCAGCAGCGACCGGACAGGACTGAACACTGAAGCTTTCTTT. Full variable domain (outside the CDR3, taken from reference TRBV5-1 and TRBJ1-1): KAGVTQTPRYLIKTRGQQVTLSCSPISGHRSVSWYQQTPGQGLQFLFEYFSETQRNKGNFPGRFSGRQFSNSRSEMNVSTLELGDSALYLCASSDRTGLNTEAFFGQGTRLTVV.

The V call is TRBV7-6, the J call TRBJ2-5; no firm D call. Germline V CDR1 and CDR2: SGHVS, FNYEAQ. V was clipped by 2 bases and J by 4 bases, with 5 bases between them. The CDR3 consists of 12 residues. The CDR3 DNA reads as TGTGCCAGCAGCTTATCCAGAGAGACCCAGTACTTC. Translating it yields CASSLSRETQYF.

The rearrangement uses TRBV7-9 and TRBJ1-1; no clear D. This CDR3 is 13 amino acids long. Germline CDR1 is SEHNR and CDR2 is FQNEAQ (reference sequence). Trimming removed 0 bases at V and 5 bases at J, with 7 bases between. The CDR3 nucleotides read TGTGCCAGCAGCTTAGCCGGGAAGACTGAAGCTTTCTTT. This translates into CASSLAGKTEAFF.

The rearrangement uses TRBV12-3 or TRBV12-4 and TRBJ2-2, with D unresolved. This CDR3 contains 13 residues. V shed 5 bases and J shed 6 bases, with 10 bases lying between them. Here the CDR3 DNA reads TGTGCCAGCAGTCTAAGGGAATCCGGGGAGCTGTTTTTT. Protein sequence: CASSLRESGELFF.

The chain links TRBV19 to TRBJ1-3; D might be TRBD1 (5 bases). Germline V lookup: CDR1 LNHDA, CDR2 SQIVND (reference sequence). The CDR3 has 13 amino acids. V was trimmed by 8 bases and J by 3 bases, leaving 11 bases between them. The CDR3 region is CASAGGFGNTIYF. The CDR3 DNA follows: TGTGCCAGTGCGGGGGGATTTGGAAACACCATATATTTT.

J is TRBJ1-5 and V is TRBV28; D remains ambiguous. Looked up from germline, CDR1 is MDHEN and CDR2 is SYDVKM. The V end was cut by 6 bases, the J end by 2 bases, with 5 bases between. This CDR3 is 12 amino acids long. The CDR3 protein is CASSLGNQPQHF. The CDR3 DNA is TGTGCCAGCAGCCTGGGCAATCAGCCCCAGCATTTT.

CDR3 in DNA: TGTGCCAGCAGCCCGGGACAGGGATTAGGAGATACGCAGTATTTT. It is translated as CASSPGQGLGDTQYF. The V gene is TRBV7-9, the J gene TRBJ2-3; 9 bases map to TRBD1. The CDR3 extends over 15 amino acids. Germline V lookup: CDR1 SEHNR, CDR2 FQNEAQ (reference sequence). V shed 5 bases, J shed 5 bases, and the junction held 8 bases outside the gene matches. Variable domain in full (rest from reference TRBV7-9 and TRBJ2-3): DTGVSQNPRHKITKRGQNVTFRCDPISEHNRLYWYRQTLGQGPEFLTYFQNEAQLEKSRLLSDRFSAERPKGSFSTLEIQRTEQGDSAMYLCASSPGQGLGDTQYFGPGTRLTVL.

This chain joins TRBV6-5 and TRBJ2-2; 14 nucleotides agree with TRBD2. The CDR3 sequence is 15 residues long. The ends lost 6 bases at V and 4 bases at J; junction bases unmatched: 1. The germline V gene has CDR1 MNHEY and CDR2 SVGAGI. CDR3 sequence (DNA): TGTGCCAGCAGCGGACTAGCGGGAGGCACCGGGGAGCTGTTTTTT. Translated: CASSGLAGGTGELFF.

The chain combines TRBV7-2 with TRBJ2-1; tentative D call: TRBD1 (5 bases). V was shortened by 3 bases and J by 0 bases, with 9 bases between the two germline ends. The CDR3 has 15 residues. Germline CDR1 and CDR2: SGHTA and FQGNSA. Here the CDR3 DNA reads TGTGCCAGCAGCTTCCTTCAGGGCTCCTACAATGAGCAGTTCTTC. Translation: CASSFLQGSYNEQFF.

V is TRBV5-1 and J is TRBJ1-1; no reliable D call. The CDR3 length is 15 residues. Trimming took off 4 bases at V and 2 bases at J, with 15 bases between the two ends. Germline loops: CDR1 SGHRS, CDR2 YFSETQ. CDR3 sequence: CASSPKDEPNTEAFF. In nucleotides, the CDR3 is TGCGCCAGCAGCCCAAAGGACGAGCCTAACACTGAAGCTTTCTTT. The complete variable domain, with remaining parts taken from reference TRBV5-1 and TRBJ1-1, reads KAGVTQTPRYLIKTRGQQVTLSCSPISGHRSVSWYQQTPGQGLQFLFEYFSETQRNKGNFPGRFSGRQFSNSRSEMNVSTLELGDSALYLCASSPKDEPNTEAFFGQGTRLTVV.

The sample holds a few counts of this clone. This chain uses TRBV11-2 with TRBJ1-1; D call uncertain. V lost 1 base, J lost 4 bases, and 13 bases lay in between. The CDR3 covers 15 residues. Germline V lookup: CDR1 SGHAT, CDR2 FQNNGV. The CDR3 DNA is TGTGCCAGCAGCTTAGTCTCCACCACTCCCACTGAAGCTTTCTTT. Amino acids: CASSLVSTTPTEAFF.

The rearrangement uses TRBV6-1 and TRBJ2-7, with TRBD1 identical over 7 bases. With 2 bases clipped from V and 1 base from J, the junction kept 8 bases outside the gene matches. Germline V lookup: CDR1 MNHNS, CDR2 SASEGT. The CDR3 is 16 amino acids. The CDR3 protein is CASSEQPGTASYEQYF. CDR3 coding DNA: TGTGCCAGCAGTGAACAACCCGGGACAGCTTCCTACGAGCAGTACTTC.

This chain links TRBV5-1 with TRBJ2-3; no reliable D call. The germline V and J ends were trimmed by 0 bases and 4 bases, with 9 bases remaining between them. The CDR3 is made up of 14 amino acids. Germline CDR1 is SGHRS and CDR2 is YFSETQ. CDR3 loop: CASSLAFPSDTQYF. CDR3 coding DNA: TGCGCCAGCAGCTTGGCCTTTCCCTCAGATACGCAGTATTTT.

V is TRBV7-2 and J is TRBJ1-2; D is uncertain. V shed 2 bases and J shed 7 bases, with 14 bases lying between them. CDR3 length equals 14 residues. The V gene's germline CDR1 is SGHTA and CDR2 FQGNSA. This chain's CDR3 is CASSLRSQAPGYTF. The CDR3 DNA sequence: TGTGCCAGCAGCTTAAGGTCGCAGGCACCTGGCTACACCTTC.

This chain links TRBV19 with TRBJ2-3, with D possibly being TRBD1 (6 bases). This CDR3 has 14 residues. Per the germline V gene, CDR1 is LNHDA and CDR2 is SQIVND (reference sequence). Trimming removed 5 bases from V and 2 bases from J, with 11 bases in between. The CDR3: CASSPTGNTDTQYF. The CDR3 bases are TGTGCCAGTAGTCCTACAGGGAACACAGATACGCAGTATTTT.

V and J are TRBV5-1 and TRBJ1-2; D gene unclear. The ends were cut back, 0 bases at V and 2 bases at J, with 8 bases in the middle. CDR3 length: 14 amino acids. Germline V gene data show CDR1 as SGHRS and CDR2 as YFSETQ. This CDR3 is CASSLAVRNYGYTF. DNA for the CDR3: TGCGCCAGCAGCTTGGCGGTCAGGAACTATGGCTACACCTTC.

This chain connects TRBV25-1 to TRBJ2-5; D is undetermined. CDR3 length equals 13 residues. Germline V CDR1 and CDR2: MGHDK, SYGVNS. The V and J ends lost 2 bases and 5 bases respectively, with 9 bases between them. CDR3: CASSEGRRETQYF. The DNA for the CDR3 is TGTGCCAGCAGTGAAGGCAGGCGGGAGACCCAGTACTTC.